These T cell receptor beta chains were read from a single sample in a study of glioma-infiltrating T cells after dendritic cell vaccination. TCRdb's table, derived via immunoSEQ multiplex PCR, lists solely in-frame clones and lacks some. Found here are tens of thousands of clones, roughly 80% of them singletons; the top ten hold over 9%. The sequencing here drew on blood, taken before dendritic cell vaccination. These receptors were collected from a human donor with glioblastoma. Both conserved end residues are part of each CDR3. A D gene is named only where the DNA matches it firmly. Size tells how often a clone was seen (once, few, many) or the class of an expanded clone, and some rows leave it out.

D	V	size	J	DNA	CDR3
.	TRBV5-1	.	TRBJ1-3	TGCGCCAGCAGACCACTAACAGGGACTGGAAACACCATATATTTT	CASRPLTGTGNTIYF
.	TRBV15	.	TRBJ2-5	TGTGCCACACTAAGGGGGGGTCAGTGGACCCAGTACTTC	CATLRGGQWTQYF
.	TRBV6-1	.	TRBJ1-5	TGTGCCAGCAGGAATGGACTTAATCAGCCCCAGCATTTT	CASRNGLNQPQHF
TRBD1	TRBV19	.	TRBJ1-2	TGTGCCAGTACCCTATGGGCCGACAGGGTGACGGATGGCTACACCTTC	CASTLWADRVTDGYTF
.	TRBV5-4	.	TRBJ2-7	TGTGCCAGCAGCTTGCAGGGGTCCTACGAGCAGTACTTC	CASSLQGSYEQYF
TRBD2	TRBV6-4	.	TRBJ2-3	TGTGCCAGCAGTGTTGGCGGGGGGGCCCCTACGCAGTATTTT	CASSVGGGAPTQYF
TRBD1	TRBV5-6	.	TRBJ1-1	TGTGCCAGCAATTTCCGGGACAGGTTGAACACTGAAGCTTTCTTT	CASNFRDRLNTEAFF
.	TRBV15	.	TRBJ2-1	TGTGCCACCAGCAGAGGGGGGGTAGCTGAGCAGTTCTTC	CATSRGGVAEQFF
.	TRBV5-1	.	TRBJ2-5	TGCGCCAGCAGCTTGGTGGGGGCCGGTGAGACCCAGTACTTC	CASSLVGAGETQYF
.	TRBV28	few	TRBJ1-5	TGTGCCAGCAGTTTCACCGGCAGGGAGCCCCAGCATTTT	CASSFTGREPQHF
TRBD2	TRBV7-2	.	TRBJ2-3	TGTGCCAGCAGCTTAGGTAGCGGGGGCGGCACAGATACGCAGTATTTT	CASSLGSGGGTDTQYF
.	TRBV11-1	few	TRBJ1-2	TGTGCCAGCAGCTTAGAACCTACTTCAACCTATGGCTACACCTTC	CASSLEPTSTYGYTF
TRBD1	TRBV2	.	TRBJ2-7	TGTGCCAGCAGTGGAGTAACAGGGGTCTACGAGCAGTACTTC	CASSGVTGVYEQYF
.	TRBV30	.	TRBJ2-1	TGTGCCTGGAGTGTAGAGGTCGGGGACAATGAGCAGTTCTTC	CAWSVEVGDNEQFF
.	TRBV4-1	.	TRBJ2-2	TGCGCCAGCAGCCAAGCCCTAACCGGGGAGCTGTTTTTT	CASSQALTGELFF
.	TRBV29-1	.	TRBJ2-7	TGCAGCGTCGCCGTGACAGGCTCCTACGAGCAGTACTTC	CSVAVTGSYEQYF
TRBD2	TRBV30	few	TRBJ2-2	TGTGCCTCCGGGGCGGGAGTGAACACCGGGGAGCTGTTTTTT	CASGAGVNTGELFF
.	TRBV29-1	.	TRBJ1-4	TGCAGCGTTTCAATCGGGGGAGGTACTAATGAAAAACTGTTTTTT	CSVSIGGGTNEKLFF
.	TRBV7-8	.	TRBJ1-6	TGTGCCAGCAGCTTAGTCCAGTCTAATTCACCCCTCCACTTT	CASSLVQSNSPLHF
TRBD1	TRBV10-1	.	TRBJ2-3	TGCGCCAGCAGCCGAGAACAGGGGGGAACAGATACGCAGTATTTT	CASSREQGGTDTQYF
.	TRBV27	.	TRBJ1-2	TGTGCCAGCAGTTTAAGGCGACAGAGGCCCCTCTATGGCTACACCTTC	CASSLRRQRPLYGYTF
.	TRBV6-4	once	TRBJ1-1	TGTGCCAGCAGTGAGATAGCGAACACTGAAGCTTTCTTT	CASSEIANTEAFF
TRBD2	TRBV11-2	.	TRBJ2-3	TGTGCCAGCAGCTTAGTTTCCCTGACTAGCGTAGATACGCAGTATTTT	CASSLVSLTSVDTQYF
TRBD1	TRBV25-1	.	TRBJ1-1	TGTGCCAGCAGTGAATTGGACAGGAGTAACACTGAAGCTTTCTTT	CASSELDRSNTEAFF
TRBD2	TRBV7-2	few	TRBJ2-5	TGTGCCAGCAGCTTTGTAGCGGGGCAAGAGACCCAGTACTTC	CASSFVAGQETQYF
TRBD1	TRBV2	.	TRBJ1-1	TGTGCCAGCAGTGAAGCCCTGACAGGGTTCACTGAAGCTTTCTTT	CASSEALTGFTEAFF
.	TRBV7-9	once	TRBJ1-2	TGTGCCAGCAGCTTAGCGGCGGGGCAGGGTAGGGGCTACACCTTC	CASSLAAGQGRGYTF
.	TRBV6-1	.	TRBJ1-2	TGTGCCAGCAGTGAATTTTCGTTCAGTTATGGCTACACCTTC	CASSEFSFSYGYTF
.	TRBV5-5	.	TRBJ1-6	TGTGCCAGCCGCCCGGGAACAGCCTATAATTCACCCCTCCACTTT	CASRPGTAYNSPLHF
TRBD2	TRBV5-1	.	TRBJ2-3	TGCGCCAGCAGCAATACCATTAGCGGGGGAGTCACAGATACGCAGTATTTT	CASSNTISGGVTDTQYF
TRBD1	TRBV5-1	few	TRBJ1-3	TGCGCCAGCAGCTTGGGACAGGGGGTTGACACCATATATTTT	CASSLGQGVDTIYF
.	TRBV10-3	few	TRBJ1-3	TGTGCCATCAGTGAGTCGACCTCGAGGAACACCATATATTTT	CAISESTSRNTIYF
TRBD1	TRBV2	.	TRBJ2-7	TGTGCCAGAGGGACAGGGGTACCCGGCGAGCAGTACTTC	CARGTGVPGEQYF
.	TRBV11-2	.	TRBJ2-2	TGTGCCAGCAGCCCGCAGGGGAGCGGGGAGCTGTTTTTT	CASSPQGSGELFF
.	TRBV2	.	TRBJ1-6	TGTGCCAGCAGTGACCCAGGGAGGGCATACGATTCACCCCTCCACTTT	CASSDPGRAYDSPLHF
TRBD1	TRBV7-9	.	TRBJ1-1	TGTGCCAGCAGCTATGGACAGGGGAACACTGAAGCTTTCTTT	CASSYGQGNTEAFF
TRBD2	TRBV23-1	.	TRBJ2-3	TGCGCCAGCAGTCAATGCGTCCAGCGGGGGGGGTTAGATACGCAGTATTTT	CASSQCVQRGGLDTQYF
.	TRBV6-1	.	TRBJ2-3	TGTGCCAGCAGTGCCTCGAAGGGGACATACAGGTATTTT	CASSASKGTYRYF
.	TRBV4-1	.	TRBJ2-1	TGCGCCAGCAGCCAATCTGCCTACAATGAGCAGTTCTTC	CASSQSAYNEQFF
TRBD1	TRBV6-1	few	TRBJ1-1	TGTGCCAGCAGTGGTTGGGACAGGGGGCGCTTAATGAACACTGAAGCTTTCTTT	CASSGWDRGRLMNTEAFF
.	TRBV18	.	TRBJ2-7	TGTGCCAGCTCACCATGGAGAGGCGAGCAGTACTTC	CASSPWRGEQYF